This T cell receptor (beta chain) was recovered during a study of T and B cells in COVID-19 patients. Study-wide findings and caveats: In COVID-19 patients, T cell receptor beta variable and joining gene use was reportedly strongly skewed. Blood from mildly ill patients while symptomatic, and early samples from severe cases, were scarce.

From blood, about 250-550 ng of genomic DNA served as TRB template. The CDR3 covers 16 residues. Trimming took off 5 bases at V and 0 bases at J, with 13 bases between the two ends. CDR1 and CDR2 (germline): PRHDT, FYEKMQ (reference sequence). Within the sample, this clonotype is medium-sized. Its specificity is unknown. Multiplex PCR with BIOMED2 TRB-A/B primer pools amplified TRB rearrangements. TCRdb reprocessed the multiplex PCR reads via MiXCR and lists one record per CDR3 protein. The table shows roughly 8,100 distinct CDR3 sequences, with about 30% occurring only once. Sequencing used blood. This receptor was obtained from a human donor with active COVID-19. The chain carries TRBV13 and TRBJ2-2; a weak D match, TRBD1 (6 bases). The CDR3 is CASSPPAGANTGELFF. The CDR3 DNA sequence: TGTGCCAGCAGCCCCCCGGCAGGGGCGAACACCGGGGAGCTGTTTTTT.